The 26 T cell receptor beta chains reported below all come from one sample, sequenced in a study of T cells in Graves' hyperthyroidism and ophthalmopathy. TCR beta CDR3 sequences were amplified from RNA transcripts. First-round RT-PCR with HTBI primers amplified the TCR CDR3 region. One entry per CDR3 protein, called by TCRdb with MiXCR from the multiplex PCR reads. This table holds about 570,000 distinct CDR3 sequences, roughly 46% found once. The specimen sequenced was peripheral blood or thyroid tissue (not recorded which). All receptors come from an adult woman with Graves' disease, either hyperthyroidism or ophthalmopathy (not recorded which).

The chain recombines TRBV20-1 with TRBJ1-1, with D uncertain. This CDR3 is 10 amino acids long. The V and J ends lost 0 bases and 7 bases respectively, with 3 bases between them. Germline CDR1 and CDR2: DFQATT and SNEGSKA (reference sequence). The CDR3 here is CSARDNEAFF. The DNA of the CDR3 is TGCAGTGCTAGAGATAATGAAGCTTTCTTT.

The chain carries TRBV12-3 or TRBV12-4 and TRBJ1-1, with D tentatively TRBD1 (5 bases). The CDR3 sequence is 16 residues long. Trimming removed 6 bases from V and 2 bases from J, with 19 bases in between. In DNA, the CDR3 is TGTGCCAGCAGCCTAGAGGCGGGACCGGGAAACACTGAAGCTTTCTTT. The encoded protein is CASSLEAGPGNTEAFF.

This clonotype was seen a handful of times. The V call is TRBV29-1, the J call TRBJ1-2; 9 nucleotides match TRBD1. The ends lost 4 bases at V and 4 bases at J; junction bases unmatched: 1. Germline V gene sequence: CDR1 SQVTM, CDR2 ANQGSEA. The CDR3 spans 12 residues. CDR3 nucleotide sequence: TGCAGCGTTGGGGACAGGGCCTATGGCTACACCTTC. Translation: CSVGDRAYGYTF.

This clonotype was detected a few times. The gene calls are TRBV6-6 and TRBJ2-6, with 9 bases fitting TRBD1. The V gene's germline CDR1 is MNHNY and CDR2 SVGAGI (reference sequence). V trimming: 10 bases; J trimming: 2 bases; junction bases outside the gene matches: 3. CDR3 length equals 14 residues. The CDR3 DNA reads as TGTGCCACTCGACAGGGGGCTGGGGCCAACGTCCTGACTTTC. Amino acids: CATRQGAGANVLTF.

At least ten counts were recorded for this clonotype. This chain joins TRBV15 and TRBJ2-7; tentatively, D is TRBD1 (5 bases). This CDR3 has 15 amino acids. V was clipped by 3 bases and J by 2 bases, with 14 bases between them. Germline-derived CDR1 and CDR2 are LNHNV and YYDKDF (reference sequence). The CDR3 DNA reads TGTGCCACCAGCAGTGAGGACATATTCGCCTACGAGCAGTACTTC. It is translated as CATSSEDIFAYEQYF.

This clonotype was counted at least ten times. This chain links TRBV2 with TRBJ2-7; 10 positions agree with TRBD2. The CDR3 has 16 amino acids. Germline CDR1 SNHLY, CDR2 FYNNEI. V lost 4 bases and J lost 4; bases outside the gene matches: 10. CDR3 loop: CASSGLAGAGLYEQYF. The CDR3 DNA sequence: TGTGCCAGCAGTGGTCTAGCGGGAGCCGGGTTATACGAGCAGTACTTC.

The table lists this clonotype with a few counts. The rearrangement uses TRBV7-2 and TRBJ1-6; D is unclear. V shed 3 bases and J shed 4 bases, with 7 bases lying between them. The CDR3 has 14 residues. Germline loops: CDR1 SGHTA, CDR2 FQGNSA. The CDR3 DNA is TGTGCCAGCAGCTTCGGGGAATATAATTCACCCCTCCACTTT. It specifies CASSFGEYNSPLHF.

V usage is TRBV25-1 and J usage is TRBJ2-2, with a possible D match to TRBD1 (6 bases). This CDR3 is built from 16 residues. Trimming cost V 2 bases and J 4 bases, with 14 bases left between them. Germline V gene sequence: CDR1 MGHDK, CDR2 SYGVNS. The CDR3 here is CASSERETGITGELFF. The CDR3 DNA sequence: TGTGCCAGCAGTGAACGCGAAACAGGGATCACCGGGGAGCTGTTTTTT.

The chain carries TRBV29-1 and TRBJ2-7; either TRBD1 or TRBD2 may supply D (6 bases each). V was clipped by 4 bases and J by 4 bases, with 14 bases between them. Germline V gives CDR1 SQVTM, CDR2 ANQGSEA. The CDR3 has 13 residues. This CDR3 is CSVVHGGWYEQYF. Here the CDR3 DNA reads TGCAGCGTTGTACACGGGGGCTGGTACGAGCAGTACTTC.

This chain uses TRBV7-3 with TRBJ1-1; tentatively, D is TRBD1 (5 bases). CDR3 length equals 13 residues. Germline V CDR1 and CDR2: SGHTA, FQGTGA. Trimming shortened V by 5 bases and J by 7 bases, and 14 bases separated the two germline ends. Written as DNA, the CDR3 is TGTGCCAGCAGCCTTCGGACAAGAAGTGAAGCTTTCTTT. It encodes CASSLRTRSEAFF.

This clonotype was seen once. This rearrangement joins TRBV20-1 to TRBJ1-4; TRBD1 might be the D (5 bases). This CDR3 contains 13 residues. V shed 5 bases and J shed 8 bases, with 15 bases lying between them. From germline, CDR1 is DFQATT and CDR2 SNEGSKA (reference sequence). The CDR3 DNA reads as TGCAGTGCTGACCGGGCTGGGGCGGAAAAACTGTTTTTT. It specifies CSADRAGAEKLFF.

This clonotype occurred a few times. CDR3 sequence: CASTSPGGARLALYEQYF. DNA for the CDR3: TGTGCCAGCACTTCCCCTGGGGGCGCGAGACTAGCGCTGTACGAGCAGTACTTC. This sequence joins TRBV28 and TRBJ2-7, with TRBD2 identical over 8 bases. V dropped 7 bases and J dropped 4; count of bases not matched to a gene: 21. This CDR3 has 18 amino acids. Per the germline V gene, CDR1 is MDHEN and CDR2 is SYDVKM. Supplemented by reference TRBV28 and TRBJ2-7, the full variable domain reads DVKVTQSSRYLVKRTGEKVFLECVQDMDHENMFWYRQDPGLGLRLIYFSYDVKMKEKGDIPEGYSVSREKKERFSLILESASTNQTSMYLCASTSPGGARLALYEQYFGPGTRLTVT.

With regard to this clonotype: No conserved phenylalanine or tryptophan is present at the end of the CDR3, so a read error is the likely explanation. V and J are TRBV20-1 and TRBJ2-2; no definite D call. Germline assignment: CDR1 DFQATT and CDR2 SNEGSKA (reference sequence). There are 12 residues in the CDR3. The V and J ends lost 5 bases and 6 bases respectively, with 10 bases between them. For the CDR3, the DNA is TGCAGTGCTTCTACAGTCCCCGGGGAGCTGTTTTCT. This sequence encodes CSASTVPGELFS.

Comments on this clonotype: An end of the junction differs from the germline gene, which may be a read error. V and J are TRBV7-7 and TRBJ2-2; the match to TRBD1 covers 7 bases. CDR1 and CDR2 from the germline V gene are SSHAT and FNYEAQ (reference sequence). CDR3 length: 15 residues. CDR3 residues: CASSQGTVNTGELFF. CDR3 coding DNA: TGTGCTAGCAGCCAAGGGACAGTTAACACCGGGGAGCTGTTTTTT.

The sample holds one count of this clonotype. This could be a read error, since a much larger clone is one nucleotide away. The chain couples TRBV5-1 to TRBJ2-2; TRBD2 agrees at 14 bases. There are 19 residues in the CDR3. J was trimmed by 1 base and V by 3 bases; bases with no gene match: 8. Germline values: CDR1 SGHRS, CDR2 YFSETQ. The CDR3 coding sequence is TGCGCCAGCAGCTGGGGCGGACTAGCGGGAGGCCGGAACACCGGGGAGCTGTTTTTT. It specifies CASSWGGLAGGRNTGELFF.

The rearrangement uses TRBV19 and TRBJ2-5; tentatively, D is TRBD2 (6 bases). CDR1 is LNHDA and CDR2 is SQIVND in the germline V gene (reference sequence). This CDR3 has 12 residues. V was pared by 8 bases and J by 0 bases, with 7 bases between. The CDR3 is CASGRHQETQYF. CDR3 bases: TGTGCCAGTGGGAGGCACCAAGAGACCCAGTACTTC.

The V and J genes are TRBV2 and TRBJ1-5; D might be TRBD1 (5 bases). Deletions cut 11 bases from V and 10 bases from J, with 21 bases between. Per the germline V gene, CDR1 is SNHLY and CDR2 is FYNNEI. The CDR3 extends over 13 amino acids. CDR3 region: CASGRSADSPQHF. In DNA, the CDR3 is TGTGCCTCAGGGCGTTCCGCCGATTCTCCCCAGCATTTT.

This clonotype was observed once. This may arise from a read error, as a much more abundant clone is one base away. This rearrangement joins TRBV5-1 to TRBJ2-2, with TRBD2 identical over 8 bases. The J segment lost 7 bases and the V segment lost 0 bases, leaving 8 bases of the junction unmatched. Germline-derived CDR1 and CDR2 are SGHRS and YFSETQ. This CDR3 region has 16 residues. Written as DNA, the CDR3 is TGCGCCAGCAGCTTGGGTCCGGGACTAGAATACGGGGAGCTGTTTTTT. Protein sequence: CASSLGPGLEYGELFF.

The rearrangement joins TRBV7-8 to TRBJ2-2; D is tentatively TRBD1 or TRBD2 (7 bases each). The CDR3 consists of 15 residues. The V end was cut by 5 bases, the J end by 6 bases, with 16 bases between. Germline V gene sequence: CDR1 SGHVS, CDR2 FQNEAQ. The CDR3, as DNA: TGTGCCAGCAGCCGACAGCGGGACAGCCCCGGGGAGCTGTTTTTT. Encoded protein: CASSRQRDSPGELFF.

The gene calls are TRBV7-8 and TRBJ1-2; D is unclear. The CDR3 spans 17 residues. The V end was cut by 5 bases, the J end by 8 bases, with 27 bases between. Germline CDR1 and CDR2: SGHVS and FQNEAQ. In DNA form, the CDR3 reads TGTGCCAGCAGCCCCACTAGAAACGAGCAGTACTCTGGAGGCTACACCTTC. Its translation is CASSPTRNEQYSGGYTF.

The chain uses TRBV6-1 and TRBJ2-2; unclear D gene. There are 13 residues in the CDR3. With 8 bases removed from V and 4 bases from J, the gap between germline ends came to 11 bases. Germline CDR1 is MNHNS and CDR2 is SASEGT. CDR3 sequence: CASHWGGTGELFF. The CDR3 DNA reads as TGTGCCAGCCATTGGGGTGGCACCGGGGAGCTGTTTTTT.

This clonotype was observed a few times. CDR3 amino acids: CAWSVRDSQPQHF. CDR3 nucleotide sequence: TGTGCCTGGAGTGTACGAGATTCTCAGCCCCAGCATTTT. The chain is built from TRBV30 and TRBJ1-5; D unclear. The CDR3 covers 13 residues. Trimming stripped 0 bases from V and 6 bases from J, with 9 bases between. Germline CDR1 GTSNPN, CDR2 SVGIG (reference sequence).

CDR3 nucleotide sequence: TGTGCCAGCAGCTTAGCTGGAGAGGAAGAGACCCAGTACTTC. Protein sequence: CASSLAGEEETQYF. The chain recombines TRBV7-9 with TRBJ2-5; D is unclear. V lost 0 bases, J lost 3 bases, and 8 bases lay in between. Germline V lookup: CDR1 SEHNR, CDR2 FQNEAQ (reference sequence). The CDR3 extends over 14 amino acids.

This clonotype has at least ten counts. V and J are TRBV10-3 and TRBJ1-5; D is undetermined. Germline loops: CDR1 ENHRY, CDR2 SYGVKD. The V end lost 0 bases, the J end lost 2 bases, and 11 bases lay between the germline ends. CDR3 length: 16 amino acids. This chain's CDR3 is CAISESWVGGNQPQHF. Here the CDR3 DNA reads TGTGCCATCAGTGAGTCTTGGGTCGGCGGCAATCAGCCCCAGCATTTT.

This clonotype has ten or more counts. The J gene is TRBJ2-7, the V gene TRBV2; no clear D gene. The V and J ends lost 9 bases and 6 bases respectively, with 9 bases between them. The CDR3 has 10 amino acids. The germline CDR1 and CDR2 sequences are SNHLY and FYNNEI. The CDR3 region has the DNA TGTGCCAGTTTATCCCGCGAGCAGTACTTC. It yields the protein CASLSREQYF.

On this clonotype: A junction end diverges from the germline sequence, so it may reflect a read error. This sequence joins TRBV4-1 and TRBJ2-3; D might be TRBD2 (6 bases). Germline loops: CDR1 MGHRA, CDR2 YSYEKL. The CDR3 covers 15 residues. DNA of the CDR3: TGTGCCAGCAGCTTAGCGGAGGGTTGGGAAGATACGCAGTATTTT. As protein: CASSLAEGWEDTQYF.